These 24 T cell receptor beta chains were sequenced from one sample in a study of T-cell memory formation after mild COVID-19. In TCRdb, the 5' RACE reads were re-called with MiXCR into one record per CDR3 protein. The sample has hundreds of thousands of distinct CDR3 sequences; 20% to 25% are singletons. What was sequenced was PBMCs or a T cell subset sorted from them (not recorded which). These receptor sequences come from an adult woman who had mild COVID-19 (a few samples of this study predate the infection). Cell type and time point are not known.

The table lists this clonotype with a few counts. V gene TRBV19 combines with J gene TRBJ1-2; D may be TRBD1 (6 bases). Germline CDR1 LNHDA, CDR2 SQIVND (reference sequence). The V gene lost 7 bases and the J gene lost 2 bases, with 17 bases spanning the gap. The CDR3 is 15 residues long. The CDR3 here is CASTSERQVNYGYTF. In DNA, the CDR3 is TGTGCCAGTACCTCCGAACGACAGGTCAACTATGGCTACACCTTC.

The sample holds a few counts of this clonotype. The gene calls are TRBV7-9 and TRBJ1-5, with TRBD1 matching over 10 bases. CDR1 SEHNR and CDR2 FQNEAQ come from the germline V gene (reference sequence). Trimming at V came to 4 bases and at J to 6 bases, leaving 3 bases not matched to a gene. This CDR3 is built from 14 residues. The CDR3 bases are TGTGCCAGCAGCTCGGGACAGGGGACTCAGCCCCAGCATTTT. It specifies CASSSGQGTQPQHF.

This clonotype was seen a handful of times. The CDR3 reads CASSIERANQPQHF. The CDR3, as DNA: TGTGCCAGTAGTATAGAGAGGGCAAATCAGCCCCAGCATTTT. V and J are TRBV19 and TRBJ1-5; the D is unclear. The CDR3 extends over 14 amino acids. Germline V gene lookup returns CDR1 LNHDA and CDR2 SQIVND (reference sequence). V shed 0 bases and J shed 4 bases, with 7 bases lying between them.

This clonotype was detected only a few times. The V call is TRBV7-9, the J call TRBJ2-7; 8 bases map to TRBD1. CDR3 length: 19 amino acids. V was clipped by 4 bases and J by 4 bases; unmatched bases: 21. Germline CDR1 is SEHNR and CDR2 is FQNEAQ (reference sequence). Written as DNA, the CDR3 is TGTGCCAGCAGCTCCTTCAGGGGGCGATTCGACGAAGGCGGGTACGAGCAGTACTTC. Translating it yields CASSSFRGRFDEGGYEQYF.

This clonotype was picked up a small number of times. The J gene is TRBJ2-5, the V gene TRBV7-9; no definite D call. V lost 1 base and J 2 bases, leaving 11 bases between the germline ends. The CDR3 runs to 15 residues. Germline CDR1 SEHNR, CDR2 FQNEAQ (reference sequence). The CDR3 region is CASSLVGRSQETQYF. CDR3 DNA: TGTGCCAGCAGCTTAGTAGGGCGTTCGCAAGAGACCCAGTACTTC. Filled out from reference TRBV7-9 and TRBJ2-5, the complete variable domain reads DTGVSQNPRHKITKRGQNVTFRCDPISEHNRLYWYRQTLGQGPEFLTYFQNEAQLEKSRLLSDRFSAERPKGSFSTLEIQRTEQGDSAMYLCASSLVGRSQETQYFGPGTRLLVL.

This clonotype was recorded a few times. V and J are TRBV6-2 or TRBV6-3 and TRBJ2-3, with 10 nucleotides matching TRBD1. V was clipped by 5 bases and J by 2 bases; unmatched bases: 7. The CDR3 is made up of 16 amino acids. Germline loops: CDR1 MNHEY, CDR2 SVGEGT. The CDR3 DNA reads as TGTGCCAGCAGTGACCGGGACAGGGGCCCCACAGATACGCAGTATTTT. Amino acids: CASSDRDRGPTDTQYF.

The chain links TRBV12-3 or TRBV12-4 to TRBJ1-4; no clear D. The CDR3 covers 15 residues. V shed 6 bases and J shed 8 bases, with 19 bases lying between them. CDR3 nucleotide sequence: TGTGCCAGCAGATCCTCGACGGGCGTCTGGGAAAAACTGTTTTTT. It encodes CASRSSTGVWEKLFF.

This clonotype was picked up a small number of times. The CDR3 sequence: CASSPGQGPHEQYF. The CDR3 DNA sequence: TGTGCCAGCAGCCCGGGACAGGGTCCCCACGAGCAGTACTTC. The V gene is TRBV7-9, the J gene TRBJ2-7, with 9 nucleotides matching TRBD1. CDR1 and CDR2 from the germline V gene are SEHNR and FQNEAQ (reference sequence). This CDR3 is built from 14 residues. The V gene end was trimmed by 5 bases and the J gene end by 5 bases; junction bases not matched to a gene: 7.

This clonotype was seen more than once but under ten times. The chain recombines TRBV2 with TRBJ2-1, with D tentatively TRBD2 (5 bases). Germline V gene data show CDR1 as SNHLY and CDR2 as FYNNEI. Deletions cut 6 bases from V and 2 bases from J, with 14 bases between. This CDR3 is built from 15 residues. CDR3 sequence: CASRGGGDTYNEQFF. The CDR3 region has the DNA TGTGCCAGCAGAGGAGGAGGTGATACCTACAATGAGCAGTTCTTC.

This clonotype turned up a few times. The rearrangement joins TRBV28 to TRBJ2-2; D gene ambiguous. This CDR3 has 14 residues. Germline V lookup: CDR1 MDHEN, CDR2 SYDVKM. V was trimmed by 5 bases and J by 2 bases, leaving 9 bases between them. The CDR3 loop reads CASSRSKNTGELFF. CDR3 DNA: TGTGCCAGCAGTCGTTCCAAAAACACCGGGGAGCTGTTTTTT.

This clonotype was seen more than once but under ten times. This chain joins TRBV18 and TRBJ1-3; D is unclear. Germline CDR1 reads KGHSH; CDR2 reads LQKENI. V was pared by 3 bases and J by 0 bases, with 3 bases between. The CDR3 totals 13 residues. The CDR3 DNA is TGTGCCAGCTCACCGGACTCTGGAAACACCATATATTTT. Amino acids: CASSPDSGNTIYF. Supplemented by reference TRBV18 and TRBJ1-3, the full variable domain reads NAGVMQNPRHLVRRRGQEARLRCSPMKGHSHVYWYRQLPEEGLKFMVYLQKENIIDESGMPKERFSAEFPKEGPSILRIQQVVRGDSAAYFCASSPDSGNTIYFGEGSWLTVV.

J is TRBJ2-5 and V is TRBV6-2 or TRBV6-3; no clear D gene. The germline V gene encodes CDR1 MNHEY and CDR2 SVGEGT. This CDR3 is 15 amino acids long. Trimming took 0 bases from V and 1 from J, leaving 9 bases between them. The CDR3 DNA is TGTGCCAGCAGTTACTCGATGTCGGGCCAAGAGACCCAGTACTTC. Protein sequence: CASSYSMSGQETQYF.

This clonotype was seen more than once but under ten times. The rearrangement links TRBV4-1 to TRBJ1-2, with D tentatively TRBD1 (6 bases). Trimming left V 0 bases short and J 4 bases short, with 15 bases between. CDR1 and CDR2 (germline): MGHRA, YSYEKL. The CDR3 loop spans 16 amino acids. The CDR3 bases are TGCGCCAGCAGCCAAGAAAATTCAGGGGTGAGCTATGGCTACACCTTC. Amino acids: CASSQENSGVSYGYTF.

The genes are TRBV19 and TRBJ1-1; D unclear. The CDR3 sequence is 13 residues long. In germline, CDR1 is LNHDA, CDR2 SQIVND (reference sequence). V was clipped by 7 bases and J by 7 bases, with 16 bases between them. The DNA for the CDR3 is TGTGCCAGTACCCCTGCACACGACTTTGAAGCTTTCTTT. This sequence encodes CASTPAHDFEAFF.

This clonotype was counted a few times. V is TRBV28 and J is TRBJ2-7; 11 nucleotides line up with TRBD2. This CDR3 is built from 14 residues. The germline CDR1 and CDR2 sequences are MDHEN and SYDVKM. Trimming cost V 2 bases and J 6 bases; bases outside gene matches: 3. This CDR3 is CASSLIAGGVEQYF. Written as DNA, the CDR3 is TGTGCCAGCAGTTTAATAGCGGGAGGGGTCGAGCAGTACTTC.

The rearrangement uses TRBV30 and TRBJ1-1, with D uncertain. The CDR3 has 11 residues. V lost 3 bases, J lost 6 bases, and 8 bases lay in between. The germline V gene encodes CDR1 GTSNPN and CDR2 SVGIG (reference sequence). CDR3: CAWSEEPEAFF. CDR3 in DNA: TGTGCCTGGAGCGAGGAACCTGAAGCTTTCTTT.

The J gene is TRBJ2-3, the V gene TRBV7-6; TRBD2 matches 10 bases. J lost 6 bases, V lost 5 bases, and 11 bases had no gene match. In germline, CDR1 is SGHVS, CDR2 FNYEAQ. The CDR3 extends over 16 amino acids. The CDR3 nucleotides are TGTGCCAGCAGCCCTGACCTAGCGGGGGCGGGGGATACGCAGTATTTT. Its translation is CASSPDLAGAGDTQYF.

The chain uses TRBV4-3 and TRBJ1-1; 7 bases fit TRBD1. V dropped 5 bases and J dropped 3; count of bases not matched to a gene: 6. Germline values: CDR1 LGHNA, CDR2 YSLEER. CDR3 length: 14 residues. The chain's CDR3 is CASSLGQMDTEAFF. CDR3 DNA: TGCGCCAGCAGCTTGGGACAGATGGACACTGAAGCTTTCTTT.

V usage is TRBV7-8 and J usage is TRBJ2-1; D remains unclear. CDR1 and CDR2 from the germline V gene are SGHVS and FQNEAQ. V dropped 3 bases and J dropped 6 bases, with 18 bases sitting between them. The CDR3 totals 16 residues. The CDR3 DNA reads as TGTGCCAGCAGCTTTTTAGGTGGGCTGGCGGTCAATGAGCAGTTCTTC. Translated, it gives CASSFLGGLAVNEQFF.

In its sample, this clonotype was seen a few times. This chain connects TRBV13 to TRBJ2-3; 12 bases are shared with TRBD2. Germline V lookup: CDR1 PRHDT, CDR2 FYEKMQ (reference sequence). The CDR3 runs to 17 residues. V lost 5 bases to trimming and J lost 4 bases; unmatched junction nucleotides: 10. The CDR3 DNA reads TGTGCCAGCAGCGTCAACATGGGACTAGCGGGCCCAGATACGCAGTATTTT. This translates into CASSVNMGLAGPDTQYF.

A few counts support this clonotype. J is TRBJ1-5 and V is TRBV7-9, with unresolved D. The CDR3 loop spans 16 amino acids. The germline V gene has CDR1 SEHNR and CDR2 FQNEAQ (reference sequence). V was cut by 2 bases and J by 2 bases, with 13 bases left in between. The CDR3 region has the DNA TGTGCCAGCAGCTTATCGTGGCCTGGAGGCAATCAGCCCCAGCATTTT. The encoded protein is CASSLSWPGGNQPQHF. The variable domain in full, completed from reference TRBV7-9 and TRBJ1-5, reads DTGVSQNPRHKITKRGQNVTFRCDPISEHNRLYWYRQTLGQGPEFLTYFQNEAQLEKSRLLSDRFSAERPKGSFSTLEIQRTEQGDSAMYLCASSLSWPGGNQPQHFGDGTRLSIL.

The chain employs TRBV24-1 and TRBJ1-2; D is uncertain. The V end was cut by 0 bases, the J end by 8 bases, with 12 bases between. CDR3 length: 14 amino acids. The germline CDR1 and CDR2 sequences are KGHDR and SFDVKD. The CDR3 region is CATSDLDREVGYTF. In DNA, the CDR3 is TGTGCCACCAGTGATTTGGATCGTGAGGTCGGCTACACCTTC.

In this sample, this clonotype turned up a few times. V gene TRBV9 combines with J gene TRBJ2-7; D gene uncertain. Looked up from germline, CDR1 is SGDLS and CDR2 is YYNGEE. The CDR3 has 14 residues. Between the trimmed V and J ends, which lost 2 bases and 7 bases, there was a span of 16 bases. This CDR3 is CASSVEIGFGEQYF. The CDR3 DNA sequence: TGTGCCAGCAGCGTGGAAATTGGCTTTGGGGAGCAGTACTTC.

The chain uses TRBV6-5 and TRBJ1-6; the match to TRBD1 covers 8 bases. This CDR3 region has 13 residues. Germline V lookup: CDR1 MNHEY, CDR2 SVGAGI. The ends lost 5 bases at V and 10 bases at J; junction bases unmatched: 4. The CDR3 DNA sequence: TGTGCCAGCAGTCGGGGACAGGCCTCACCCCTCCACTTT. Translating gives CASSRGQASPLHF.